The 16 T cell receptor beta chains in this list originate from one sample, sequenced in a study of OX40 agonist ivuxolimab in advanced cancers. This table comes from immunoSEQ multiplex PCR, and its TCRdb copy is limited to in-frame clones, with some not included. The sample lists approximately 49,000 clones; about 81% were seen once. The input for sequencing was CD4+ or CD8+ T cells sorted from blood, taken in a trial of the OX40 agonist ivuxolimab. Receptors were obtained from an adult with an advanced solid tumor such as melanoma, head and neck, liver or kidney cancer.

DNA for the CDR3: TGTGCCAGCAGCCCAGGACCCCTTGAGACGCAGTATTTT. As protein: CASSPGPLETQYF. V gene TRBV11-2 combines with J gene TRBJ2-3; D gene unclear. Germline V CDR1 and CDR2: SGHAT, FQNNGV. CDR3 length equals 13 residues. V was trimmed by 5 bases and J by 9 bases, leaving 15 bases between them.

The chain employs TRBV15 and TRBJ2-5, with TRBD1 matching 8 bases. The V gene's germline CDR1 is LNHNV and CDR2 YYDKDF (reference sequence). The CDR3 length is 15 residues. Trimming cost V 0 bases and J 4 bases; bases outside gene matches: 4. CDR3 coding DNA: TGTGCCACCAGCAGAGACGGACAGGGAGCAGAGACCCAGTACTTC. The encoded protein is CATSRDGQGAETQYF.

This clone was recorded only once. The J gene is TRBJ1-5, the V gene TRBV6-1, with a weak D call TRBD1 (6 bases). CDR1 and CDR2 from the germline V gene are MNHNS and SASEGT. The CDR3 is made up of 14 amino acids. V lost 6 bases and J 0 bases, leaving 9 bases between the germline ends. CDR3 DNA: TGTGCCAGCAGAGACAGGCGTAGCAATCAGCCCCAGCATTTT. It encodes CASRDRRSNQPQHF.

The rearrangement joins TRBV29-1 to TRBJ1-1, with 8 positions matching TRBD1. V was pared by 0 bases and J by 6 bases, with 9 bases of the junction left unmatched. CDR1 is SQVTM, CDR2 ANQGSEA, per germline. There are 15 residues in the CDR3. The CDR3 loop reads CSVEDQQGAGAEAFF. CDR3 sequence (DNA): TGCAGCGTTGAAGATCAGCAGGGGGCGGGGGCTGAAGCTTTCTTT.

This rearrangement joins TRBV23-1 to TRBJ2-3; a weak D match, TRBD1 (6 bases). TRBV23-1 is designated an ORF whose function remains uncertain. The CDR3 has 12 residues. The V end lost 7 bases, the J end lost 9 bases, and 14 bases lay between the germline ends. This chain's CDR3 is CASICRGITQYF. DNA for the CDR3: TGCGCCAGCATCTGCAGGGGTATCACGCAGTATTTT.

The chain couples TRBV5-1 to TRBJ1-4; D may be TRBD1 (6 bases). There are 15 residues in the CDR3. V shed 0 bases and J shed 8 bases, with 14 bases lying between them. Germline values: CDR1 SGHRS, CDR2 YFSETQ. CDR3 loop: CASSLEGGLEEKLFF. The CDR3 DNA follows: TGCGCCAGCAGCTTGGAGGGGGGACTGGAGGAAAAACTGTTTTTT.

The J gene is TRBJ1-2, the V gene TRBV7-2, with D possibly TRBD1 on 6 matching bases. The CDR3 spans 15 residues. In germline, CDR1 is SGHTA, CDR2 FQGNSA. With 3 bases removed from V and 4 bases from J, the gap between germline ends came to 15 bases. CDR3 bases: TGTGCCAGCAGCTTGGAGCCTGGAGGGGGCTATGGCTACACCTTC. Translating it yields CASSLEPGGGYGYTF.

This chain uses TRBV11-3 with TRBJ2-1; D is possibly TRBD1 or TRBD2 (6 bases each). V was clipped by 5 bases and J by 6 bases, with 26 bases between them. The CDR3 contains 18 residues. Germline V gene sequence: CDR1 SGHNT, CDR2 YENEEA. Written as DNA, the CDR3 is TGTGCCAGCAGCCTCGGGGGCAGTTCTGTTTTAGTTGGCAATGAGCAGTTCTTC. It is translated as CASSLGGSSVLVGNEQFF.

J is TRBJ2-2 and V is TRBV5-5; D gene uncertain. The CDR3 is 14 amino acids. Per germline, CDR1 SGHKS and CDR2 YYEKEE (reference sequence). Trimming removed 5 bases from V and 2 bases from J, with 10 bases in between. The CDR3 region is CASSFVLNTGELFF. Written as DNA, the CDR3 is TGTGCCAGCAGTTTCGTCCTAAACACCGGGGAGCTGTTTTTT.

The chain links TRBV6-6 to TRBJ2-6, with D uncertain. Germline CDR1 is MNHNY and CDR2 is SVGAGI (reference sequence). The CDR3 is 15 residues long. The V and J ends lost 8 bases and 4 bases respectively, with 15 bases between them. CDR3 amino acids: CASSNGLQGANVLTF. CDR3 bases: TGTGCCAGCTCTAACGGGCTCCAGGGGGCCAACGTCCTGACTTTC.

This clone occurred once. This chain links TRBV2 with TRBJ2-1, with D possibly TRBD1 on 6 matching bases. Looked up from germline, CDR1 is SNHLY and CDR2 is FYNNEI. V lost 6 bases, J lost 2 bases, and 14 bases lay in between. The CDR3 contains 15 residues. The CDR3 spells CASSRDTKPYNEQFF. CDR3 bases: TGTGCCAGCAGCCGGGACACAAAGCCCTACAATGAGCAGTTCTTC.

The J gene is TRBJ1-5, the V gene TRBV2; D is possibly TRBD1 (6 bases). In germline, CDR1 is SNHLY, CDR2 FYNNEI. The CDR3 totals 15 residues. The V gene lost 7 bases and the J gene lost 6 bases, with 19 bases spanning the gap. CDR3 nucleotide sequence: TGTGCCAGCAATAAGGACATTAGGGGGGGTCAGCCCCAGCATTTT. This translates into CASNKDIRGGQPQHF.

The gene calls are TRBV7-2 and TRBJ1-5; D gene ambiguous. The CDR3 length is 14 residues. V was cut by 5 bases and J by 5 bases, with 13 bases left in between. Germline V gene sequence: CDR1 SGHTA, CDR2 FQGNSA. The CDR3 protein is CASSPGVVHQPQHF. The CDR3 DNA reads as TGTGCCAGCAGCCCCGGGGTGGTCCATCAGCCCCAGCATTTT.

The V call is TRBV2, the J call TRBJ2-7, with TRBD2 matching 15 bases. Germline values: CDR1 SNHLY, CDR2 FYNNEI. Unmatched junction bases numbered 9, after V lost 6 bases and J lost 3 bases. The CDR3 has 17 amino acids. Here the CDR3 reads CASRDSGLAGGVYEQYF. CDR3 in DNA: TGTGCCAGCAGAGACTCCGGACTAGCGGGGGGGGTCTACGAGCAGTACTTC. Based on the CDR3 plus reference TRBV2 and TRBJ2-7, the full variable domain is EPEVTQTPSHQVTQMGQEVILRCVPISNHLYFYWYRQILGQKVEFLVSFYNNEISEKSEIFDDQFSVERPDGSNFTLKIRSTKLEDSAMYFCASRDSGLAGGVYEQYFGPGTRLTVT.

This clone turned up a few times. The CDR3 region is CASSPGTSETQYF. CDR3 sequence (DNA): TGTGCCAGCAGCCCTGGGACTAGCGAGACCCAGTACTTC. The gene calls are TRBV7-3 and TRBJ2-5; 9 positions match TRBD2. The CDR3 totals 13 residues. Germline values: CDR1 SGHTA, CDR2 FQGTGA. V was clipped by 5 bases and J by 5 bases; unmatched bases: 3.

The rearrangement uses TRBV27 and TRBJ1-6, with TRBD1 as a possible D gene (6 bases). Germline V gene lookup returns CDR1 MNHEY and CDR2 SMNVEV (reference sequence). V was cut by 7 bases and J by 6 bases, with 7 bases left in between. This CDR3 is 12 amino acids long. CDR3 bases: TGTGCCAGCAAACAGGGTAATTCACCCCTCCACTTT. Protein sequence: CASKQGNSPLHF.